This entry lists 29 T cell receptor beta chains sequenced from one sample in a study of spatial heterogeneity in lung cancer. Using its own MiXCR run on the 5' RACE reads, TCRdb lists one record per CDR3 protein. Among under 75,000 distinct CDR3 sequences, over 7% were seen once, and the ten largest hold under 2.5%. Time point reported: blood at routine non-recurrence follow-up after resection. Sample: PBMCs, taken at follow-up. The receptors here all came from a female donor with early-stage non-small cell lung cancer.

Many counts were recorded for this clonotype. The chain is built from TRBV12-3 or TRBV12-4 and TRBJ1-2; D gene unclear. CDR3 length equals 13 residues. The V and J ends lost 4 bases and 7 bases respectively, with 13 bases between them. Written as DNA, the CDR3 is TGTGCCAGCAGTTATAGGGAATATAGTGGCTACACCTTC. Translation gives CASSYREYSGYTF.

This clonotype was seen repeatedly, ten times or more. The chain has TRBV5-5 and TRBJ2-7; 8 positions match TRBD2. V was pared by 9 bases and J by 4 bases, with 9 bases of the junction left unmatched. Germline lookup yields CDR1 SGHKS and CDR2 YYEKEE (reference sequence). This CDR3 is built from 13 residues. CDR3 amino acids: CATRGGPIYEQYF. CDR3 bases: TGTGCCACCCGGGGGGGTCCGATTTACGAGCAGTACTTC.

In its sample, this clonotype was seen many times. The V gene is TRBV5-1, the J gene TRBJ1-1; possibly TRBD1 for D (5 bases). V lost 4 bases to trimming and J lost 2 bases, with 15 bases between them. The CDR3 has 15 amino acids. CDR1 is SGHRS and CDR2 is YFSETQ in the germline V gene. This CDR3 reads CASSLTGLRNTEAFF. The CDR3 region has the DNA TGCGCCAGCAGCCTAACGGGACTGAGAAACACTGAAGCTTTCTTT.

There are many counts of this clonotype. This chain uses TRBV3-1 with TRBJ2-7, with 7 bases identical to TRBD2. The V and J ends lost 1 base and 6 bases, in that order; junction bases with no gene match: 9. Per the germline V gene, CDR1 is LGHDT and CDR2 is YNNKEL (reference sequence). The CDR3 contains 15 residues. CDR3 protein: CASSQGGAGVFEQYF. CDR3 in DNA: TGTGCCAGCAGCCAAGGGGGTGCGGGAGTGTTCGAGCAGTACTTC.

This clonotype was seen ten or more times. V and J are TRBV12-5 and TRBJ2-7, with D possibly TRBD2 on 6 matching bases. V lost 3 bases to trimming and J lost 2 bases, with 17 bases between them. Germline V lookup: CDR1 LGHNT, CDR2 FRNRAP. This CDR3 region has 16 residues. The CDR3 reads CASGLSIGTLAYEQYF. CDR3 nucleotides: TGTGCTAGTGGTTTAAGTATAGGGACTCTCGCCTACGAGCAGTACTTC.

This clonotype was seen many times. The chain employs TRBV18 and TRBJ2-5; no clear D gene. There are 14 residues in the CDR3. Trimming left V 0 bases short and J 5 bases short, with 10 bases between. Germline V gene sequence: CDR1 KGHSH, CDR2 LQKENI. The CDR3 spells CASSPPLGLETQYF. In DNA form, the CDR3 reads TGTGCCAGCTCACCACCGCTAGGGCTGGAGACCCAGTACTTC.

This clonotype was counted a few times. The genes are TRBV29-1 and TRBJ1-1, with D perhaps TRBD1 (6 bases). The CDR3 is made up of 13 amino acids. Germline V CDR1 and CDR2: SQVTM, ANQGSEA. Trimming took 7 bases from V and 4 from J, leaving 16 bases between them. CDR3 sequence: CSANRARGTEAFF. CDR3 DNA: TGCAGCGCTAACAGGGCTAGGGGCACTGAAGCTTTCTTT. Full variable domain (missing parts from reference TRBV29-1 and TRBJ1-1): SAVISQKPSRDICQRGTSLTIQCQVDSQVTMMFWYRQQPGQSLTLIATANQGSEATYESGFVIDKFPISRPNLTFSTLTVSNMSPEDSSIYLCSANRARGTEAFFGQGTRLTVV.

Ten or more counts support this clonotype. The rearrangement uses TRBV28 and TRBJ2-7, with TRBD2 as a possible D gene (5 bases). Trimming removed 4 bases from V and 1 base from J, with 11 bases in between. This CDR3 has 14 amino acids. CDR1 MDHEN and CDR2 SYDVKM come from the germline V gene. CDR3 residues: CASSWQSGSYEQYF. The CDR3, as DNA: TGTGCCAGCAGTTGGCAGTCGGGATCCTACGAGCAGTACTTC. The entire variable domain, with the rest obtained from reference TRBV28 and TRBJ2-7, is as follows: DVKVTQSSRYLVKRTGEKVFLECVQDMDHENMFWYRQDPGLGLRLIYFSYDVKMKEKGDIPEGYSVSREKKERFSLILESASTNQTSMYLCASSWQSGSYEQYFGPGTRLTVT.

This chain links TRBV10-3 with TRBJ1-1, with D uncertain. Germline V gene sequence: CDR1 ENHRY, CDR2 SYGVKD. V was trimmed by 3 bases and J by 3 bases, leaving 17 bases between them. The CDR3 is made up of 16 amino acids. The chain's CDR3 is CAISDSERTPHTEAFF. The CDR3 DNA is TGTGCCATCAGTGATTCCGAAAGAACCCCGCACACTGAAGCTTTCTTT.

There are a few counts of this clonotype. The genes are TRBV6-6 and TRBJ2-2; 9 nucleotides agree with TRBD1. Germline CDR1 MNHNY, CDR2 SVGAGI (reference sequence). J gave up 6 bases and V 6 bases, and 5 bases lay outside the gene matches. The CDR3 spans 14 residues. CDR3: CASRGTGNSGELFF. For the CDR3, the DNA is TGTGCCAGCAGGGGGACAGGGAATTCCGGGGAGCTGTTTTTT.

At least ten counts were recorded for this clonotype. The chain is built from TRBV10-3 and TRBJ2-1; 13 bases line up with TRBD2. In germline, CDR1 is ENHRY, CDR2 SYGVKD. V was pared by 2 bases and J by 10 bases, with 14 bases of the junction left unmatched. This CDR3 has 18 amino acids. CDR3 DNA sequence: TGTGCCATCAGTGAGGAGGGACTAGCGGGAATAGGAGCGGCAGAGCAGTTCTTC. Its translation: CAISEEGLAGIGAAEQFF.

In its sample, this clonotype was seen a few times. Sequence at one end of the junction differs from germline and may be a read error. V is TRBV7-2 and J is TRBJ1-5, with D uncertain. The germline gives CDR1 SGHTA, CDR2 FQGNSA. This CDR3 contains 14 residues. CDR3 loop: CVSSLVGSNQPQHF. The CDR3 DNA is TGTGTCAGCAGCCTGGTTGGGAGCAATCAGCCCCAGCATTTT.

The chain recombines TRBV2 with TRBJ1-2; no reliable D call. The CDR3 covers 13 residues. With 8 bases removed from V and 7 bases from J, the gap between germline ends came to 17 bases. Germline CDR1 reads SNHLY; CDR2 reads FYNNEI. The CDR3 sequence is CASALKIDGGYTF. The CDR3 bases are TGTGCCAGCGCACTGAAAATTGACGGTGGCTACACCTTC.

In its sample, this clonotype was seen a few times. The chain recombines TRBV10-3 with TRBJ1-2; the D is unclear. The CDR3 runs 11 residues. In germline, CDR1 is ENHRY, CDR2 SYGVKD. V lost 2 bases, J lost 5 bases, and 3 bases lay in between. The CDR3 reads CAISETYGYTF. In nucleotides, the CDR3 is TGTGCCATCAGTGAGACTTATGGCTACACCTTC.

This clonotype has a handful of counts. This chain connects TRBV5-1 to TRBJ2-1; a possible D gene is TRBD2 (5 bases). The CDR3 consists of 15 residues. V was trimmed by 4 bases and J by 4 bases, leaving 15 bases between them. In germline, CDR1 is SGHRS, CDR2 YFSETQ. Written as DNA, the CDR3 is TGCGCCAGCAGCCGCTCCCGCGGGCCTTACAATGAGCAGTTCTTC. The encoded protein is CASSRSRGPYNEQFF.

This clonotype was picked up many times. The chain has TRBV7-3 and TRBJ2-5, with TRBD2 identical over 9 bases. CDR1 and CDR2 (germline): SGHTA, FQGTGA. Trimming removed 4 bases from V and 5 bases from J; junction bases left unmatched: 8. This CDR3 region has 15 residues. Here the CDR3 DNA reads TGTGCCAGCAGCTACCGGCTAGCGGGAACCGAGACCCAGTACTTC. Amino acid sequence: CASSYRLAGTETQYF.

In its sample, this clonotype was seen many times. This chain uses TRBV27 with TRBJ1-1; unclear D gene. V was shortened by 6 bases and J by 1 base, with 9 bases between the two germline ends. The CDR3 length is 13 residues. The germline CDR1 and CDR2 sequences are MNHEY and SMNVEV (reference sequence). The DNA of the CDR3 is TGTGCCAGCAGCGTCGACACGAACACTGAAGCTTTCTTT. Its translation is CASSVDTNTEAFF.

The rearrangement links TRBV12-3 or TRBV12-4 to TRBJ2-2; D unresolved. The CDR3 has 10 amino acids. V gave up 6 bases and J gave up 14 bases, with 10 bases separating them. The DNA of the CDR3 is TGTGCCAGCAGCCTGCTATTCCTGTTTTTT. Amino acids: CASSLLFLFF.

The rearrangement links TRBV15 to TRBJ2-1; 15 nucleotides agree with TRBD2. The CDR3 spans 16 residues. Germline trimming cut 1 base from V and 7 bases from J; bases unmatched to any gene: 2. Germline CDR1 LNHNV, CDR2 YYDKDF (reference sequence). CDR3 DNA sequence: TGTGCCACCAGCAGAGGGGGGACTAGCGGGAGGAATGAGCAGTTCTTC. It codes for CATSRGGTSGRNEQFF.

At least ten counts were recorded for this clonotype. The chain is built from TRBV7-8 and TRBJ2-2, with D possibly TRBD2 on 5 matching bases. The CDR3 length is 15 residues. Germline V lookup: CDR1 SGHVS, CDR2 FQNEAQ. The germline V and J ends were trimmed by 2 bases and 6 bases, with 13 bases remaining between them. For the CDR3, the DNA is TGTGCCAGCAGCTTATCCCTAGGGAGTGCCGGGGAGCTGTTTTTT. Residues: CASSLSLGSAGELFF.

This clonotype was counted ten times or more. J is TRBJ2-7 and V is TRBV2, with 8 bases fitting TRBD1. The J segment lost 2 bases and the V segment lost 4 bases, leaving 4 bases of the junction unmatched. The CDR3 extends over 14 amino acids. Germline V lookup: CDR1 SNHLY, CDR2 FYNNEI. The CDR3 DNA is TGTGCCAGCAGTGGAGAACAGGGGGCCTACGAGCAGTACTTC. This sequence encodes CASSGEQGAYEQYF. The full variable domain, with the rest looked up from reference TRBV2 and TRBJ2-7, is EPEVTQTPSHQVTQMGQEVILRCVPISNHLYFYWYRQILGQKVEFLVSFYNNEISEKSEIFDDQFSVERPDGSNFTLKIRSTKLEDSAMYFCASSGEQGAYEQYFGPGTRLTVT.

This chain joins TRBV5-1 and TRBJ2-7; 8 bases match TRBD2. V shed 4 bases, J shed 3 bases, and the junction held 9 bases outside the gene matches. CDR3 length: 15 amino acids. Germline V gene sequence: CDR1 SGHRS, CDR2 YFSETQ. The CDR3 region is CASSQLSGNYYEQYF. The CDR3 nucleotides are TGCGCCAGCAGCCAACTTAGCGGGAACTACTACGAGCAGTACTTC.

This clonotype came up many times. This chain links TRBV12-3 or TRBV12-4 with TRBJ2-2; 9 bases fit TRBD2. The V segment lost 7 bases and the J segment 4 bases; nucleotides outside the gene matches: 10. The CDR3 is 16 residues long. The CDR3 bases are TGTGCCAGCACCCTTTTTGGCGGGAGGGGCACCGGGGAGCTGTTTTTT. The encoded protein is CASTLFGGRGTGELFF.

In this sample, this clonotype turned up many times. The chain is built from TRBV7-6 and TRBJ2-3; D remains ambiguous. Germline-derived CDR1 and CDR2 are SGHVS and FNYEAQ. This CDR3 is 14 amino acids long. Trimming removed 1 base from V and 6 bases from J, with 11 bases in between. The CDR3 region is CASSLGRRADTQYF. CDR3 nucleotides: TGTGCCAGCAGCTTAGGTAGAAGGGCGGATACGCAGTATTTT.

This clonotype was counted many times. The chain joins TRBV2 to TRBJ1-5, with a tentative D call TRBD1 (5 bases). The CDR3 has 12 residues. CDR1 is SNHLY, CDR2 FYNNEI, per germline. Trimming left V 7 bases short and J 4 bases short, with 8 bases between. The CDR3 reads CASKSGNQPQHF. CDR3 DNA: TGTGCCAGCAAATCAGGGAATCAGCCCCAGCATTTT.

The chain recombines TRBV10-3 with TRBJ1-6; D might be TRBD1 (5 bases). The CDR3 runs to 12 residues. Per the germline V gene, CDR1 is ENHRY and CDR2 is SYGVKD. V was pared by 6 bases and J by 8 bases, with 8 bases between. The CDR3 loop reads CAIRGGDSPLHF. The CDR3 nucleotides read TGTGCCATCAGGGGGGGAGATTCACCCCTCCACTTT.

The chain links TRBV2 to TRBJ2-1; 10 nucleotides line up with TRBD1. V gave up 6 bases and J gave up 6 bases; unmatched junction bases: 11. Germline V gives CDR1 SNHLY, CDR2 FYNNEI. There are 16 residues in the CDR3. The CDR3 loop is CASRGQGRRAPNEQFF. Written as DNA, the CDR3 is TGTGCCAGCAGGGGACAGGGGCGCAGAGCACCCAATGAGCAGTTCTTC.

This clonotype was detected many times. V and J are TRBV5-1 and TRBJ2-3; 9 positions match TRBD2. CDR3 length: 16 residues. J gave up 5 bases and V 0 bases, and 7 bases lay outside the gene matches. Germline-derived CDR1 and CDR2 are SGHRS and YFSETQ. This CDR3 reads CASSLDGGRAGDTQYF. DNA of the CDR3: TGCGCCAGCAGCTTGGATGGCGGGAGGGCCGGAGATACGCAGTATTTT. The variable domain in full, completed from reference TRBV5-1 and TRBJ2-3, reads KAGVTQTPRYLIKTRGQQVTLSCSPISGHRSVSWYQQTPGQGLQFLFEYFSETQRNKGNFPGRFSGRQFSNSRSEMNVSTLELGDSALYLCASSLDGGRAGDTQYFGPGTRLTVL.

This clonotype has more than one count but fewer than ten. CDR3 in amino acids: CASSFRDRESGELFF. CDR3 sequence (DNA): TGTGCCAGCAGTTTCCGGGACAGGGAGTCCGGGGAGCTGTTTTTT. V gene TRBV13 combines with J gene TRBJ2-2; TRBD1 matches 9 bases. This CDR3 contains 15 residues. Germline-derived CDR1 and CDR2 are PRHDT and FYEKMQ (reference sequence). The J segment lost 6 bases and the V segment lost 6 bases, leaving 8 bases of the junction unmatched.